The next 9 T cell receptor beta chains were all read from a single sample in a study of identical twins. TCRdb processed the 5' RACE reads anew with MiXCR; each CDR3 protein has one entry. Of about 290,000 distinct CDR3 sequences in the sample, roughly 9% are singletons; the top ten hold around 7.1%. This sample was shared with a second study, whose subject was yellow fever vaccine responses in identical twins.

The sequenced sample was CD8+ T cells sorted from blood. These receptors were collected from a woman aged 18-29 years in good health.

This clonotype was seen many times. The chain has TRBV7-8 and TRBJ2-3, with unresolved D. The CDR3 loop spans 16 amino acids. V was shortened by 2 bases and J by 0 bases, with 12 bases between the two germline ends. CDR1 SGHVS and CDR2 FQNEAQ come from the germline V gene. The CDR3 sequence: CASSLFGAYSTDTQYF. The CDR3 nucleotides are TGTGCCAGCAGCTTATTCGGAGCGTACAGCACAGATACGCAGTATTTT.

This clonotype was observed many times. For the CDR3, the DNA is TGCGCCAGCAGACCGGGAAACAGCAATGAGCAGTTCTTC. It yields the protein CASRPGNSNEQFF. V and J are TRBV5-1 and TRBJ2-1, with D perhaps matching TRBD2 (5 bases). This CDR3 region has 13 residues. Germline-derived CDR1 and CDR2 are SGHRS and YFSETQ. V was clipped by 5 bases and J by 6 bases, with 12 bases between them.

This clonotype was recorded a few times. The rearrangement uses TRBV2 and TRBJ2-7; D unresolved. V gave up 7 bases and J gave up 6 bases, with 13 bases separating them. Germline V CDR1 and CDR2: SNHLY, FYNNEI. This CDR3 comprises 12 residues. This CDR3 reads CASNPRWGEQYF. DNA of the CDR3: TGTGCCAGCAACCCCCGATGGGGCGAGCAGTACTTC.

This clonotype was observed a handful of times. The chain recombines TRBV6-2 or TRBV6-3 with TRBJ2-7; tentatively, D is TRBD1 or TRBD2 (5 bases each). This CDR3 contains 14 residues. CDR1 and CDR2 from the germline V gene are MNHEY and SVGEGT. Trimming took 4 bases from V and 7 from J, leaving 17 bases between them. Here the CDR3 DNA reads TGTGCCAGCAGTTCACCCGGGACGGCCTGGGAGCAGTACTTC. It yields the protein CASSSPGTAWEQYF.

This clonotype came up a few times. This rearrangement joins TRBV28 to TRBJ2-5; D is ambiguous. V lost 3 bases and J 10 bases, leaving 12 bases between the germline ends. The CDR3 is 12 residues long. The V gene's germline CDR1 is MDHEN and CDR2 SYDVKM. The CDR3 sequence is CASSLNSWLQYF. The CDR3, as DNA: TGTGCCAGCAGTTTGAATTCATGGCTCCAGTACTTC.

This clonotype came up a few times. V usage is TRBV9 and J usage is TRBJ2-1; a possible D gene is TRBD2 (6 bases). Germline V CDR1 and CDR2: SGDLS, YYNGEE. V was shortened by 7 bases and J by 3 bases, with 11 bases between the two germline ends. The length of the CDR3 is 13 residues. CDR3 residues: CASQGLNYNEQFF. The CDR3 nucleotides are TGTGCCAGCCAGGGACTGAACTACAATGAGCAGTTCTTC.

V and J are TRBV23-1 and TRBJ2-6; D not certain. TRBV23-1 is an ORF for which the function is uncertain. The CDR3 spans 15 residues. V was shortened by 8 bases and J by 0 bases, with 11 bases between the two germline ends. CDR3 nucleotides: TGCGCCAGCCGCAGACTGTGCTCTGGGGCCAACGTCCTGACTTTC. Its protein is CASRRLCSGANVLTF.

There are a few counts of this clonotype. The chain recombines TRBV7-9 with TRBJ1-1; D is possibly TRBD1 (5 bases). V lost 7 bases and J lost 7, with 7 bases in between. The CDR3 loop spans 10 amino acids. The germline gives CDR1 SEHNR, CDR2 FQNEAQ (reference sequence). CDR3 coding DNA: TGTGCCAGCAACGGGGGTGAAGCTTTCTTT. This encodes CASNGGEAFF.

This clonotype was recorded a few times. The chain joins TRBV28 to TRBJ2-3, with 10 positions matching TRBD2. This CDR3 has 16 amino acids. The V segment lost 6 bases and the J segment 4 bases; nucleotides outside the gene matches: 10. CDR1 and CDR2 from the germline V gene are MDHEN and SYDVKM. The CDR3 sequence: CASSTLAGVGSDTQYF. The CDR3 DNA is TGTGCCAGCAGCACCCTAGCGGGAGTGGGCTCAGATACGCAGTATTTT.